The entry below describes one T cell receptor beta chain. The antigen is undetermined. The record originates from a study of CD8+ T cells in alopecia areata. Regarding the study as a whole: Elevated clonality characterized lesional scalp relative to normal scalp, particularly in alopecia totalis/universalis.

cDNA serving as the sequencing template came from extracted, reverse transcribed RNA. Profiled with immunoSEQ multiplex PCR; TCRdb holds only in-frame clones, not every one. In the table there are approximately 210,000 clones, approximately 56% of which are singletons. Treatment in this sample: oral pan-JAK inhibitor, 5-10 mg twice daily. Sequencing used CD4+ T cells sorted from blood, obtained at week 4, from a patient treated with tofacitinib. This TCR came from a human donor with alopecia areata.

CDR3 nucleotide sequence: TGTGCCACCAGCAGACCGACAGGGGAGGTGGAGACCCAGTACTTC. Translated: CATSRPTGEVETQYF. The chain couples TRBV15 to TRBJ2-5, with 8 bases that match TRBD1. V gave up 2 bases and J gave up 5 bases; unmatched junction bases: 7. This CDR3 has 15 amino acids. Germline assignment: CDR1 LNHNV and CDR2 YYDKDF (reference sequence).